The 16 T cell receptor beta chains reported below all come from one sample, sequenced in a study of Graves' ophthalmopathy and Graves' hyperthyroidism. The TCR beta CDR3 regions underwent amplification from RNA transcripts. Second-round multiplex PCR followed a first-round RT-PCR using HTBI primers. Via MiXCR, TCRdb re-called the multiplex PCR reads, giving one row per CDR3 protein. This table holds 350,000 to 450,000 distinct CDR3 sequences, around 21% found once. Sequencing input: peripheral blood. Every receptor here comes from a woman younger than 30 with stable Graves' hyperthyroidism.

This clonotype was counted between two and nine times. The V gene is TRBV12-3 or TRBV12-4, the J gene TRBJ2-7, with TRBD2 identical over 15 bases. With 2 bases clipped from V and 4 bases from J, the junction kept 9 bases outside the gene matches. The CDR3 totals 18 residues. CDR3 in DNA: TGTGCCAGCAGTTTAAGGACTAGCGGGAGGGAATTGAGTTACGAGCAGTACTTC. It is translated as CASSLRTSGRELSYEQYF.

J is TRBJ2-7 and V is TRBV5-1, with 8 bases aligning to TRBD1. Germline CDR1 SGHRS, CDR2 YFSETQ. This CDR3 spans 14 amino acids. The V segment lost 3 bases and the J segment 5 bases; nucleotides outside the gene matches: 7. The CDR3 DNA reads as TGCGCCAGCAGCTACCGGGACAGGCTGGACGAGCAGTACTTC. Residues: CASSYRDRLDEQYF.

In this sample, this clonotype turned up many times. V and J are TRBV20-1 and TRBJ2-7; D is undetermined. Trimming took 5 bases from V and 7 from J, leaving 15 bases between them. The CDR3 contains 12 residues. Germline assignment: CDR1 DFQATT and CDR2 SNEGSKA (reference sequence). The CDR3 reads CSAAQYDTEQYF. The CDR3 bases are TGCAGTGCTGCACAGTATGACACGGAGCAGTACTTC.

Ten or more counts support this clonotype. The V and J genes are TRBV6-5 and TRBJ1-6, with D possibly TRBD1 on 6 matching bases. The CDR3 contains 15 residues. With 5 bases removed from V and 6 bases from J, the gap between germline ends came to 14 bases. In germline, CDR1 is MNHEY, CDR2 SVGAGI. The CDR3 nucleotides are TGTGCCAGCAGTCCTAGTCAGGGGCTTAATTCACCCCTCCACTTT. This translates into CASSPSQGLNSPLHF.

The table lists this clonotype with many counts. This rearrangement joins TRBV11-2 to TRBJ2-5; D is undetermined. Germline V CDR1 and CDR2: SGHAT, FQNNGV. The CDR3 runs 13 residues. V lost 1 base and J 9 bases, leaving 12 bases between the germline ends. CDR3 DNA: TGTGCCAGCAGCTTAGCTAGTCTGAGGTCCCAGTACTTC. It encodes CASSLASLRSQYF.

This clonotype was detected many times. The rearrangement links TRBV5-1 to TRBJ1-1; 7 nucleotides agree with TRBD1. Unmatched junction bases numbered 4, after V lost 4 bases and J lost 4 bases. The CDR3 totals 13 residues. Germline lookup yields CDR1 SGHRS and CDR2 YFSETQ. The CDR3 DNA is TGCGCCAGCAGCCTTCCAGGGGGCACTGAAGCTTTCTTT. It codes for CASSLPGGTEAFF.

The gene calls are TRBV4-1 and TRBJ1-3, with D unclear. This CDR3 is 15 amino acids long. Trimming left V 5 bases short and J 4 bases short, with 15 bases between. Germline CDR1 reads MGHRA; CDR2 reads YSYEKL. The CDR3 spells CASSSTVALGNTIYF. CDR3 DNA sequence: TGCGCCAGCAGCTCGACCGTCGCTTTAGGAAACACCATATATTTT.

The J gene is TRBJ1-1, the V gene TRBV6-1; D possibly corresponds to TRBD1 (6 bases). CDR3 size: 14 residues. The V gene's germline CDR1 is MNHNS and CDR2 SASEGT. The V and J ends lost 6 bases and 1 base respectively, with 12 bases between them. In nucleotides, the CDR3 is TGTGCCAGCAGGGGACACGTCCCGAACACTGAAGCTTTCTTT. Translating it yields CASRGHVPNTEAFF.

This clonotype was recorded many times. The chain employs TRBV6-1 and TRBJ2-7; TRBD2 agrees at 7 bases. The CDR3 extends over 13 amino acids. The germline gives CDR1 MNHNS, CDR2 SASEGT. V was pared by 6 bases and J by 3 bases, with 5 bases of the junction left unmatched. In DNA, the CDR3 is TGTGCCAGCAGCTCCACTAGCGACTACGAGCAGTACTTC. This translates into CASSSTSDYEQYF.

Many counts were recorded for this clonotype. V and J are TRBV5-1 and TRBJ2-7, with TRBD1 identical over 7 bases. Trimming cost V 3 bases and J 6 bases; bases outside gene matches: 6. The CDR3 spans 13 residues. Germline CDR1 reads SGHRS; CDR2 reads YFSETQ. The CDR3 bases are TGCGCCAGCAGCTGGACAGGTGATGGCGAGCAGTACTTC. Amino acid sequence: CASSWTGDGEQYF.

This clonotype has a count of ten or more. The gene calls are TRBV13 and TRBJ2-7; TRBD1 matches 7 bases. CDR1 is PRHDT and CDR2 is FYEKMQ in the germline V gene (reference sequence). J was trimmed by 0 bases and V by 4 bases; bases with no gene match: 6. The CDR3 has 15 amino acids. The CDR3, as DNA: TGTGCCAGCAGCTCGGGACAGTCGTACTCCTACGAGCAGTACTTC. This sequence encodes CASSSGQSYSYEQYF.

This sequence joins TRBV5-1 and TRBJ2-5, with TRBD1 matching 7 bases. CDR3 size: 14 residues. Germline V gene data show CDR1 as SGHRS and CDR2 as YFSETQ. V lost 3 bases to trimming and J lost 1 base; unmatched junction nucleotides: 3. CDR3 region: CASSWTGPQETQYF. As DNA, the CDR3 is TGCGCCAGCAGCTGGACAGGTCCCCAAGAGACCCAGTACTTC.

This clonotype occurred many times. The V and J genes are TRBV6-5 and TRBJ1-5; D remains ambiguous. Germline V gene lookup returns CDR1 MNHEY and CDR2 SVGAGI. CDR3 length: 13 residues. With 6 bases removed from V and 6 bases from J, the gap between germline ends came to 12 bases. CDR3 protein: CASSSSTAQPQHF. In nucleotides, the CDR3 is TGTGCCAGCAGCTCGTCCACAGCTCAGCCCCAGCATTTT.

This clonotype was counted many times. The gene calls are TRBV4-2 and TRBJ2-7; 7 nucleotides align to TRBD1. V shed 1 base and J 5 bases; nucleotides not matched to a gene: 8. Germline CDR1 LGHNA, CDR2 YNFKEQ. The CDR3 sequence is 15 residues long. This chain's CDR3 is CASSQVLTGSHEQYF. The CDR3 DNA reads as TGTGCCAGCAGCCAAGTCCTGACAGGGTCCCACGAGCAGTACTTC.

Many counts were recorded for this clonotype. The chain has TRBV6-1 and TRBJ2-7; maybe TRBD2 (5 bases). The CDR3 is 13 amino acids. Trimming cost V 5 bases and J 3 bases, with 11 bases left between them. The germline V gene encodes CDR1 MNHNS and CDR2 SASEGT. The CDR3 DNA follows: TGTGCCAGCAGTACCCCGGCGGGCTACGAGCAGTACTTC. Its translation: CASSTPAGYEQYF.

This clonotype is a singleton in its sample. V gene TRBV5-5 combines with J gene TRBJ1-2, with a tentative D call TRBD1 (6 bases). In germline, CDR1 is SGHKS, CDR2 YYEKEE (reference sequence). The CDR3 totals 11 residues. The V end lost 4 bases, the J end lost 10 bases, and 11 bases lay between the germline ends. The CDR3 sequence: CASSLRTVYTF. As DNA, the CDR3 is TGTGCCAGCAGCCTACGGACAGTCTACACCTTC.